This TCR beta chain was obtained from a study of T cells in Graves' hyperthyroidism and ophthalmopathy. Thyroid ultrasound, orbital computed tomography, clinical symptoms, and serum thyroxine and TRAb underpinned diagnoses. The PBMCs were sourced from fresh peripheral blood (approximately 9 ml). The source material, RNA transcripts, was used to amplify TCR beta CDR3 regions. Using the HTBI primer set, a first-round RT-PCR was run on the TCR CDR3. TCRdb reprocessed the multiplex PCR reads with MiXCR, giving one entry per CDR3 protein. The table has about 350,000 distinct CDR3 sequences, approximately 13% seen once; the top ten hold around 25%. The CDR3 totals 14 residues. Trimming removed 3 bases at V and 5 bases at J, with 13 bases between. Germline V CDR1 and CDR2: SEHNR, FQNEAQ (reference sequence). This clonotype was counted a few times.

The gene calls are TRBV7-9 and TRBJ2-5; D remains unclear. Specimen: blood. This receptor was obtained from a woman younger than 45 with Graves' hyperthyroidism. CDR3 sequence reads: CASSFGGSVETQYF. DNA of the CDR3: TGTGCCAGCAGCTTTGGCGGTTCTGTGGAGACCCAGTACTTC.